Below are 8 T cell receptor beta chains sequenced from a single sample in a study of PD-1 blockade in classical Hodgkin lymphoma. Assay: immunoSEQ multiplex PCR; the TCRdb copy retains only in-frame clones and omits some. The sample contains almost 30,000 clones, 70% to 90% of which appear only once. Time point meaning: cycle 4 day 1 (C4D1), after more than 5 weeks of nivolumab. Relapse after autologous stem cell transplantation occurred in every patient, and brentuximab vedotin exposure varied. Purification of CD4+ T cells from thawed PBMCs was performed via magnetic negative selection. The sample here was CD4+ T cells from blood, taken before the fourth cycle of nivolumab. These receptors all come from a human donor with classical Hodgkin lymphoma.

This clone was observed a handful of times. The V gene is TRBV6-6, the J gene TRBJ1-2; D might be TRBD1 (5 bases). This CDR3 region has 14 residues. V lost 10 bases and J 0 bases, leaving 15 bases between the germline ends. In germline, CDR1 is MNHNY, CDR2 SVGAGI (reference sequence). The CDR3 coding sequence is TGTGCCACCCAACAGGAACCAACTAACTATGGCTACACCTTC. As protein: CATQQEPTNYGYTF.

The rearrangement uses TRBV28 and TRBJ1-5; D is undetermined. The V end lost 10 bases, the J end lost 0 bases, and 10 bases lay between the germline ends. The V gene's germline CDR1 is MDHEN and CDR2 SYDVKM. The CDR3 runs 13 residues. CDR3: CATRRSSNQPQHF. The CDR3 DNA is TGTGCCACCAGGAGAAGTAGCAATCAGCCCCAGCATTTT.

The chain links TRBV6-5 to TRBJ2-7; D not certain. The CDR3 runs to 15 residues. The V end lost 0 bases, the J end lost 1 base, and 10 bases lay between the germline ends. Germline CDR1 reads MNHEY; CDR2 reads SVGAGI. CDR3 in amino acids: CASSYSRVGSYEQYF. CDR3 nucleotide sequence: TGTGCCAGCAGTTACTCGAGAGTGGGGTCCTACGAGCAGTACTTC.

V is TRBV6-6 and J is TRBJ1-1; D is unclear. The V gene's germline CDR1 is MNHNY and CDR2 SVGAGI (reference sequence). With 7 bases removed from V and 0 bases from J, the gap between germline ends came to 12 bases. The CDR3 is 14 amino acids. CDR3 residues: CASTYTQVNTEAFF. The CDR3 nucleotides read TGTGCCAGCACCTATACTCAGGTGAACACTGAAGCTTTCTTT.

The chain links TRBV19 to TRBJ2-7; the D gene is possibly TRBD2 (6 bases). The length of the CDR3 is 16 residues. Trimming removed 6 bases at V and 3 bases at J, with 21 bases between. Germline assignment: CDR1 LNHDA and CDR2 SQIVND (reference sequence). The CDR3 region is CASSPPARGSYYEQYF. CDR3 coding DNA: TGTGCCAGTAGCCCTCCAGCGCGGGGATCTTACTACGAGCAGTACTTC. Full variable domain (missing parts from reference TRBV19 and TRBJ2-7): DGGITQSPKYLFRKEGQNVTLSCEQNLNHDAMYWYRQDPGQGLRLIYYSQIVNDFQKGDIAEGYSVSREKKESFPLTVTSAQKNPTAFYLCASSPPARGSYYEQYFGPGTRLTVT.

The chain couples TRBV9 to TRBJ1-1; TRBD1 matches 9 bases. V trimming: 4 bases; J trimming: 7 bases; junction bases outside the gene matches: 8. The CDR3 consists of 14 residues. The germline gives CDR1 SGDLS, CDR2 YYNGEE. The CDR3 reads CASSPWTGDGEAFF. The CDR3 DNA sequence: TGTGCCAGCAGCCCCTGGACAGGGGACGGTGAAGCTTTCTTT. Supplemented by reference TRBV9 and TRBJ1-1, the full variable domain reads DSGVTQTPKHLITATGQRVTLRCSPRSGDLSVYWYQQSLDQGLQFLIQYYNGEERAKGNILERFSAQQFPDLHSELNLSSLELGDSALYFCASSPWTGDGEAFFGQGTRLTVV.

This clone is a singleton in its sample. The gene calls are TRBV6-5 and TRBJ2-7; D possibly matches TRBD1 or TRBD2 (5 bases each). The V gene lost 0 bases and the J gene lost 5 bases, with 17 bases spanning the gap. Germline V CDR1 and CDR2: MNHEY, SVGAGI. This CDR3 spans 16 amino acids. The CDR3 here is CASSYSGGTERNEQYF. CDR3 nucleotide sequence: TGTGCCAGCAGTTACTCGGGTGGGACGGAGAGGAACGAGCAGTACTTC.

The chain recombines TRBV9 with TRBJ1-6; a weak D match, TRBD1 (5 bases). Trimming removed 3 bases at V and 6 bases at J, with 16 bases between. The CDR3 sequence is 16 residues long. Per the germline V gene, CDR1 is SGDLS and CDR2 is YYNGEE. The CDR3 reads CASSGATVAANSPLHF. The CDR3 DNA follows: TGTGCCAGCAGCGGAGCGACAGTGGCCGCTAATTCACCCCTCCACTTT.